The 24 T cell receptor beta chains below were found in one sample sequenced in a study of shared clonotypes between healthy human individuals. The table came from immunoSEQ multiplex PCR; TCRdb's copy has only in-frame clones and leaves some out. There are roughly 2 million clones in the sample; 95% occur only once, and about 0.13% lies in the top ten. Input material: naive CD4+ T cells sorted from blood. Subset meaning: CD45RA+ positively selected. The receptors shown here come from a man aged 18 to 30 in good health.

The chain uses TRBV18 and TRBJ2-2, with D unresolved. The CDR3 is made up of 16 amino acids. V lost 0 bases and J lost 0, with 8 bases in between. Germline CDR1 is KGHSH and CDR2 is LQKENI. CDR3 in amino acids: CASSPPWSANTGELFF. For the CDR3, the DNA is TGTGCCAGCTCACCACCCTGGTCGGCGAACACCGGGGAGCTGTTTTTT. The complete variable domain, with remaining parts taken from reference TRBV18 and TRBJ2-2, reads NAGVMQNPRHLVRRRGQEARLRCSPMKGHSHVYWYRQLPEEGLKFMVYLQKENIIDESGMPKERFSAEFPKEGPSILRIQQVVRGDSAAYFCASSPPWSANTGELFFGEGSRLTVL.

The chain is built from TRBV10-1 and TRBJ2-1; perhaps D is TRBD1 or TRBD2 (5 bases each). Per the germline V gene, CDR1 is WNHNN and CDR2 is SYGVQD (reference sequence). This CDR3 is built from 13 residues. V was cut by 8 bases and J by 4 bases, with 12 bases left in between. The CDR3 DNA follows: TGCGCCAGCGGAACGGGGCTATACAATGAGCAGTTCTTC. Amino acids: CASGTGLYNEQFF.

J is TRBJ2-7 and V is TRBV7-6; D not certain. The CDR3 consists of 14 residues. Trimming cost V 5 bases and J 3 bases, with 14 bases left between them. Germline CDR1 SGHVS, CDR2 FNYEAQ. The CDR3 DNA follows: TGTGCCAGCAGCCCCCTTTATCGGGTCTACGAGCAGTACTTC. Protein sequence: CASSPLYRVYEQYF.

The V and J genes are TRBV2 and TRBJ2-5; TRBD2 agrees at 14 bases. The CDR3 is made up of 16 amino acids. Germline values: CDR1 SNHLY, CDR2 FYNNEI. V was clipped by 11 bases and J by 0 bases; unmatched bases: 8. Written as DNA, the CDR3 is TGTGCCGTTGGGACTAGCGGGGGCTGGTACCAAGAGACCCAGTACTTC. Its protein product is CAVGTSGGWYQETQYF.

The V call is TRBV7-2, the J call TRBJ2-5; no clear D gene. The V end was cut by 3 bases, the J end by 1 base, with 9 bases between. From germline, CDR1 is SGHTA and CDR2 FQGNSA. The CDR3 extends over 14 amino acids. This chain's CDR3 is CASSFKGFQETQYF. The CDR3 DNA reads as TGTGCCAGCAGCTTCAAGGGCTTCCAAGAGACCCAGTACTTC.

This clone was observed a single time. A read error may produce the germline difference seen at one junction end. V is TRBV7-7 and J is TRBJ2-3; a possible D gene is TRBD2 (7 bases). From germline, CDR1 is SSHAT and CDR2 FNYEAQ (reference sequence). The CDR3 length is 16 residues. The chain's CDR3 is CASSLGGPGGHEAQYF. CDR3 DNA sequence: TGTGCTAGCAGCTTAGGAGGTCCGGGGGGCCATGAAGCGCAGTATTTT.

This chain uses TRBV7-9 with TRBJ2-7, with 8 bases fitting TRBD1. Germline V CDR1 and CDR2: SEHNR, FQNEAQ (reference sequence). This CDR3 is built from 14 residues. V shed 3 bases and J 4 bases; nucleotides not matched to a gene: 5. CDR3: CASSFGTGNYEQYF. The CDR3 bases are TGTGCCAGCAGCTTCGGGACAGGCAATTACGAGCAGTACTTC.

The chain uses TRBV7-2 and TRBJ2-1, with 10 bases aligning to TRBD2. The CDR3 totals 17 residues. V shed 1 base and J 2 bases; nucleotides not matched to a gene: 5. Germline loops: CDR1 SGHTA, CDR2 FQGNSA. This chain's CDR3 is CASSLELSGRAYNEQFF. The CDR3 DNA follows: TGTGCCAGCAGCTTAGAATTGAGCGGGAGGGCCTACAATGAGCAGTTCTTC.

CDR3 in DNA: TGTGCCAGCAGCCGTAATCCGGGGGTAGATACGCAGTATTTT. This gives the protein CASSRNPGVDTQYF. The rearrangement joins TRBV4-2 to TRBJ2-3; weak D call: TRBD2 (6 bases). CDR3 length: 14 amino acids. V was clipped by 4 bases and J by 5 bases, with 13 bases between them. Looked up from germline, CDR1 is LGHNA and CDR2 is YNFKEQ.

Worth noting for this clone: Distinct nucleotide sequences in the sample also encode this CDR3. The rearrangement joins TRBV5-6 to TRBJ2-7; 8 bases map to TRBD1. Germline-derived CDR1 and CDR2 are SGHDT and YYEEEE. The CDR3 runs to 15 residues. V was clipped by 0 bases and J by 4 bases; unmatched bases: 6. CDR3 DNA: TGTGCCAGCAGCTTGGTGGACAGGGTTGGGTACGAGCAGTACTTC. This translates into CASSLVDRVGYEQYF.

As DNA, the CDR3 is TGCGCCAGCAGTGGACGTGGGAGCTCCTACGAGCAGTACTTC. Its protein product is CASSGRGSSYEQYF. V is TRBV10-1 and J is TRBJ2-7, with a possible D match to TRBD2 (5 bases). The CDR3 consists of 14 residues. Germline V lookup: CDR1 WNHNN, CDR2 SYGVQD (reference sequence). Trimming removed 4 bases from V and 0 bases from J, with 10 bases in between.

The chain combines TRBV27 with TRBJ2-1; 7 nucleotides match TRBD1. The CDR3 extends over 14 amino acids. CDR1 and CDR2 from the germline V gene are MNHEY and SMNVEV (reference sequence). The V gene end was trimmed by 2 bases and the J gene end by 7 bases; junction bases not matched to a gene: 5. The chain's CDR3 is CASSLRGLGNEQFF. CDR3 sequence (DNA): TGTGCCAGCAGTTTAAGGGGGCTGGGAAATGAGCAGTTCTTC.

The CDR3 DNA reads as TGTGCCAGCACCCCCATGAGCACAGATACGCAGTATTTT. It specifies CASTPMSTDTQYF. V and J are TRBV6-6 and TRBJ2-3; D gene uncertain. Trimming took off 7 bases at V and 0 bases at J, with 8 bases between the two ends. Germline V gene data show CDR1 as MNHNY and CDR2 as SVGAGI (reference sequence). CDR3 size: 13 residues.

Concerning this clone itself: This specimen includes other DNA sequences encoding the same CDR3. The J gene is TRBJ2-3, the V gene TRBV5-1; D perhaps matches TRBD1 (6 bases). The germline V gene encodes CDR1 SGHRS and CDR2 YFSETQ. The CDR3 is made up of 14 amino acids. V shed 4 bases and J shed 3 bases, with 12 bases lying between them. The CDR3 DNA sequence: TGCGCCAGCAGCCCCGTAAGGGGGACAGATACGCAGTATTTT. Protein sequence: CASSPVRGTDTQYF.

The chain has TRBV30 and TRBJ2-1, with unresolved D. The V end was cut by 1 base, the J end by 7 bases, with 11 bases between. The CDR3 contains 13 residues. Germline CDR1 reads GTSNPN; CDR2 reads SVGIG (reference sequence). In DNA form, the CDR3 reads TGTGCCTGGAGTGCATCGCGCGTAAATGAGCAGTTCTTC. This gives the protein CAWSASRVNEQFF.

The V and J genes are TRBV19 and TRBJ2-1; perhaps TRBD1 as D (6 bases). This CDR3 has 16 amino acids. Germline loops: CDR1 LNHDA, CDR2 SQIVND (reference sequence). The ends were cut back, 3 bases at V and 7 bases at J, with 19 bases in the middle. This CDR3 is CASSIYRAGVGNEQFF. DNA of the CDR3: TGTGCCAGTAGTATCTATCGGGCAGGGGTGGGAAATGAGCAGTTCTTC.

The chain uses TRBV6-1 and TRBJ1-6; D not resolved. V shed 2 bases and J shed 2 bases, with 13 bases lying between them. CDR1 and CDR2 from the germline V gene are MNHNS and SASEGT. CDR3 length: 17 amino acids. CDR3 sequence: CASSERDPRTYNSPLHF. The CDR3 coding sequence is TGTGCCAGCAGTGAACGTGATCCCAGAACCTATAATTCACCCCTCCACTTT.

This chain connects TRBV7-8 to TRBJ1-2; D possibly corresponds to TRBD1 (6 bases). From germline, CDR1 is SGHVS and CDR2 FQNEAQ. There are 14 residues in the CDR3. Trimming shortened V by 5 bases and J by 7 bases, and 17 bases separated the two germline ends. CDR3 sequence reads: CASSAQTGKAGYTF. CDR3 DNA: TGTGCCAGCAGCGCGCAAACAGGGAAGGCTGGCTACACCTTC.

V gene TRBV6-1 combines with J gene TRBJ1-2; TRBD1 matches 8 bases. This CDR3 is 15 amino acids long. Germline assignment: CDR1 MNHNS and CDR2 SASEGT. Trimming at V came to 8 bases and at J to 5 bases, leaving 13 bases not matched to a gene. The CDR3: CASDQGAQRTYGYTF. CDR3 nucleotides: TGTGCCAGCGACCAGGGGGCGCAGAGGACATATGGCTACACCTTC.

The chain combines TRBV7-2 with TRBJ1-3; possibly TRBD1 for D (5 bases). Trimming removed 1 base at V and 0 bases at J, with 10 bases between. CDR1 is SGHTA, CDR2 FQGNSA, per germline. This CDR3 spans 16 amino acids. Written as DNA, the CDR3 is TGTGCCAGCAGCTTAGGAGCGGGGGGCTCTGGAAACACCATATATTTT. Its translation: CASSLGAGGSGNTIYF.

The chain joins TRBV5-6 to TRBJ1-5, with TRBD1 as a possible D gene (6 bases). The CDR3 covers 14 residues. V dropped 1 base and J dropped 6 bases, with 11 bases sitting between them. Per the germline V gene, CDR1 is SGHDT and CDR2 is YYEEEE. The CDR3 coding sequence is TGTGCCAGCAGCTTGAGGGGGGCGACTCAGCCCCAGCATTTT. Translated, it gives CASSLRGATQPQHF.

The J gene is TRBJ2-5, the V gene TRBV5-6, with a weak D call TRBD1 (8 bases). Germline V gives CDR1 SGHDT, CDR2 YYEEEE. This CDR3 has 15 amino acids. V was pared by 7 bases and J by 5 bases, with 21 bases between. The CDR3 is CASGEGTGHVETQYF. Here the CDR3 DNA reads TGTGCCAGCGGGGAGGGGACAGGCCATGTGGAGACCCAGTACTTC. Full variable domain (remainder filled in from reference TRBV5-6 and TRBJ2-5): DAGVTQSPTHLIKTRGQQVTLRCSPKSGHDTVSWYQQALGQGPQFIFQYYEEEERQRGNFPDRFSGHQFPNYSSELNVNALLLGDSALYLCASGEGTGHVETQYFGPGTRLLVL.

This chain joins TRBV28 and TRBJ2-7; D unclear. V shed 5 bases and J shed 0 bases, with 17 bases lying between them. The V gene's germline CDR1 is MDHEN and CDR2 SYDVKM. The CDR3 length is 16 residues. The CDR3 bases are TGTGCCAGCAGTGCAAACACGAAACGAAGCTCCTACGAGCAGTACTTC. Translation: CASSANTKRSSYEQYF.

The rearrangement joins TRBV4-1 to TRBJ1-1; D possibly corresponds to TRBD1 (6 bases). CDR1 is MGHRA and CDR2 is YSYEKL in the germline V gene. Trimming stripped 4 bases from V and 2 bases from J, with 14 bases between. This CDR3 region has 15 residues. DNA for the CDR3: TGCGCCAGCAGCCCCCGGGGGGCAGACAACACTGAAGCTTTCTTT. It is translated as CASSPRGADNTEAFF.